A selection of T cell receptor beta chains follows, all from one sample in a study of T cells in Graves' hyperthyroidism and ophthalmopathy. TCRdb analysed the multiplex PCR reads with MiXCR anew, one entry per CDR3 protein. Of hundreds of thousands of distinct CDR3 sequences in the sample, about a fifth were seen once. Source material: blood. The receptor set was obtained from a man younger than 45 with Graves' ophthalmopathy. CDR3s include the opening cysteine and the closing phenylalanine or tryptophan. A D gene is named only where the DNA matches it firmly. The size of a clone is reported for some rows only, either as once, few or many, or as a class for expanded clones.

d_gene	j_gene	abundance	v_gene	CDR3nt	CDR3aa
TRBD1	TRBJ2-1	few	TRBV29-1	TGCAGCGTTGAAGACGACGGACAGGGGGGTGTCTATGAGCAGTTCTTC	CSVEDDGQGGVYEQFF
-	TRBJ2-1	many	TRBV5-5	TGTGCCAGCAGCTTGCGCCGGGACCCCGCCCTGAATGAGCAGTTCTTC	CASSLRRDPALNEQFF
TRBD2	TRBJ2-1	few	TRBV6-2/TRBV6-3	TGTGCCAGCAGTTTACTAGCGGGAGCCCACAATGAGCAGTTCTTC	CASSLLAGAHNEQFF
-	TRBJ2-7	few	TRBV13	TGTGCCAGCAGCTTAGCGGGAAGGAGTCCTATTGTATACGAGCAGTACTTC	CASSLAGRSPIVYEQYF
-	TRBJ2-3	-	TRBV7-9	TGTGCCAGCAGCTCGGACTGGGCGCAGTATTTT	CASSSDWAQYF
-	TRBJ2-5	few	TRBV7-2	TGTGCCAGCAGCCCAGACCCCGGGGTATGGGAGACCCAGTACTTC	CASSPDPGVWETQYF
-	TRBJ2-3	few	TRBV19	TGTGCCAGTAGTATTTCGGGGCGGACAGCCACAGATACGCAGTATTTT	CASSISGRTATDTQYF
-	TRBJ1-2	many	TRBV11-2	TGTGCCAGCAGCTTAGGGGGGCAGAACACCTTC	CASSLGGQNTF
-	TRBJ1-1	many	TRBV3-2	TGTGCCAGCAGCCTCGGGACAGAGGGCACTGAAGCTTTCTTT	CASSLGTEGTEAFF
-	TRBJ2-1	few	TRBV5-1	TGCGCCAGCAGCTTGAATGGCCTCCAGAGCTCCTACAATGAGCAGTTCTTC	CASSLNGLQSSYNEQFF
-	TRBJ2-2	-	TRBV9	TGTGCCAGCAGCCGTAGAATCGGGTTCCAAGGCACCGGGGAGCTGTTTTTT	CASSRRIGFQGTGELFF
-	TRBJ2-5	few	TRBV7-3	TGTGCCAGCAGCAAACTAGCAGGCAGGACAGAGACCCAGTACTTC	CASSKLAGRTETQYF
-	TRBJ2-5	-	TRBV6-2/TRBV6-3	TGTGCCAGCAGTTTCGGCAGGGTCTTAGAGACCCAGTACTTC	CASSFGRVLETQYF
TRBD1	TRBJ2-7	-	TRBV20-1	TGCAGTGCTAGTGCCCTACAGGGGGGCTACGAGCAGTACTTC	CSASALQGGYEQYF
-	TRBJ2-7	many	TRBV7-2	TGTGCCAGCAGCTTAGGGACACTCCGCTACGAGCAGTACTTC	CASSLGTLRYEQYF
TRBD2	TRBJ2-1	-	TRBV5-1	TGTGCCAGCAGCGTAGGGCTAGCGGGAGGTCCCAGCTCCTACAATGAGCAGTTCTTC	CASSVGLAGGPSSYNEQFF
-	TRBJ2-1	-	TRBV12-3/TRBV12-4	TGTGCCAGCCGACCGACAGCCATCAATGAGCAGTTCTTC	CASRPTAINEQFF
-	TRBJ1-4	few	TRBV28	TGTGCCAGCAAATTCAGTAATAATGAAAAACTGTTTTTT	CASKFSNNEKLFF
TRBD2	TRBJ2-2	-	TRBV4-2	TGTGCCAGTACCCCGTCGACTAGCGGGACGAACACCGGGGAGCTGTTTTTT	CASTPSTSGTNTGELFF
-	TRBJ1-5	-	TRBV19	TGTGCCAGTAGTATCGCAGGGCTAAGCAATCAGCCCCAGCATTTT	CASSIAGLSNQPQHF
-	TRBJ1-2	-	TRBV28	TGTGCCAGCAGTTTGACCCTTGGGGGCTACACCTTC	CASSLTLGGYTF
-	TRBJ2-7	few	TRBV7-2	TGTGCCAGCAGACTTAGAGAGGGGGAAACCTACGAGCAGTACTTC	CASRLREGETYEQYF
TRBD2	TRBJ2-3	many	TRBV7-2	TGTGCCAGCAGCCCCCCCCATCGGGAGGGCCAAGATACGCAGTATTTT	CASSPPHREGQDTQYF
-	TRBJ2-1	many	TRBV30	TGTGCCTGGAGTGTACTTTGGGATTCCTACAATGAGCAGTTCTTC	CAWSVLWDSYNEQFF
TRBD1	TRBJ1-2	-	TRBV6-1	TGTGCCAGCAGTAATCCGGGACAGGGACCTGGCTACACCTTC	CASSNPGQGPGYTF
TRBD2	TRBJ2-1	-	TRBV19	TGTGCCAGTAGTATCAGGGGACTAGCGTCTTACAATGAGCAGTTCTTC	CASSIRGLASYNEQFF
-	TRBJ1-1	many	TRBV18	TGTGCCAGCTCACCGACCGGATCGAACACTGAAGCTTTCTTT	CASSPTGSNTEAFF
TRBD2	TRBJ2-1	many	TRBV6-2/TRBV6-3	TGTGCCAGCAGTTACTCGAAGGGACTAGCGGGAGTGAGGCTTGAGCAGTTCTTC	CASSYSKGLAGVRLEQFF
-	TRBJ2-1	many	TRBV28	TGTGCCAGCAGGCGCGGGGCGTACTACAATGAGCAGTTCTTC	CASRRGAYYNEQFF
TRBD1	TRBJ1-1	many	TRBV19	TGTGCCAGTAGCGATCAGGGGGCGCCTGAAGCTTTCTTT	CASSDQGAPEAFF
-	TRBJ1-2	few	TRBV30	TGTGCCTGGAGATCGGGCGGACTGAACTATGGCTACACCTTC	CAWRSGGLNYGYTF
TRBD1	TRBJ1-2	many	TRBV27	TGTGCCAGCAGGCCAACAGGGGGATGGGGCTATGGCTACACCTTC	CASRPTGGWGYGYTF
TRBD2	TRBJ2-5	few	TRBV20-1	TGCAGTGCTCCATGGGGGGGGGGGACGGAGACCCAGTACTTC	CSAPWGGGTETQYF
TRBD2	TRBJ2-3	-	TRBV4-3	TGCGCCAGCAGCCAAGACACTAGCGGGAGTGGGGATACGCAGTATTTT	CASSQDTSGSGDTQYF
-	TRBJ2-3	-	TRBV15	TGTGCCGCCAGCAGAGATCTTCGGGGCCTTGGTGGTACAGATACGCAGTATTTT	CAASRDLRGLGGTDTQYF
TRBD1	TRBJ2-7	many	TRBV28	TGTGCCAGCAGTTCACCGGGGACAGGGGCCCTCTACGAGCAGTACTTC	CASSSPGTGALYEQYF
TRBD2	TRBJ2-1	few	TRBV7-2	TGTGCCAGCAGCTTTAGCGGGAGCGGGCTCGGTGAGCAGTTCTTC	CASSFSGSGLGEQFF
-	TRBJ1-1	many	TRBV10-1	TGCGCCAGCAGTGAAAGGACAGACAGCGAAGCTTTCTTT	CASSERTDSEAFF
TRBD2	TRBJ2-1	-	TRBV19	TGTGCCAGTAGTATTCTAGCGGGGGCTAATGAGCAGTTCTTC	CASSILAGANEQFF
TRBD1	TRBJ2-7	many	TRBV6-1	TGTGCCAGCAGACCCGGGACAGGGGCCTACGAGCAGTACTTC	CASRPGTGAYEQYF
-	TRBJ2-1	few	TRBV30	TGTGCCTGGAGTGTACTATACAATGAGCAGTTCTTC	CAWSVLYNEQFF